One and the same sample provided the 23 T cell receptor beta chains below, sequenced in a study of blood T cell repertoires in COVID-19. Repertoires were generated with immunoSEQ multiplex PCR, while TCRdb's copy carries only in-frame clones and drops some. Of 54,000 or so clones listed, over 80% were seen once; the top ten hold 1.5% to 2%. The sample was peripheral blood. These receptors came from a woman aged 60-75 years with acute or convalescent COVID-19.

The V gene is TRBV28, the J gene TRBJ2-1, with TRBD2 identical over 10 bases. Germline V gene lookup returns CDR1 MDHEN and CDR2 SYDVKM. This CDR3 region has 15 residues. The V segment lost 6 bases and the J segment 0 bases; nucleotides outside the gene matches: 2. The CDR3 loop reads CASRWTSGSYNEQFF. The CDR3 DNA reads TGTGCCAGCAGGTGGACTAGCGGCTCCTACAATGAGCAGTTCTTC.

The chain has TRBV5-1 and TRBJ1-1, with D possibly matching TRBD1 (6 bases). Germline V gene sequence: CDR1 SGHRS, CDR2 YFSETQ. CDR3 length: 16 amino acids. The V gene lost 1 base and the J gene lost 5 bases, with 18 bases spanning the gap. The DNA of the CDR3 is TGCGCCAGCAGCTTGATACAGGGCCGGGGAGCAACTGAAGCTTTCTTT. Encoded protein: CASSLIQGRGATEAFF. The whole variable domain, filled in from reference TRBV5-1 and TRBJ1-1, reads KAGVTQTPRYLIKTRGQQVTLSCSPISGHRSVSWYQQTPGQGLQFLFEYFSETQRNKGNFPGRFSGRQFSNSRSEMNVSTLELGDSALYLCASSLIQGRGATEAFFGQGTRLTVV.

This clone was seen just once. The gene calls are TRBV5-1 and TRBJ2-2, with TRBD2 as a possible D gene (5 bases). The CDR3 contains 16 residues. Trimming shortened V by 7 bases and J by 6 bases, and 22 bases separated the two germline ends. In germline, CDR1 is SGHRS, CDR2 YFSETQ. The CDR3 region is CASYVGSGYVPGELFF. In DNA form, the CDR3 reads TGCGCCAGCTACGTGGGTTCGGGATACGTCCCCGGGGAGCTGTTTTTT.

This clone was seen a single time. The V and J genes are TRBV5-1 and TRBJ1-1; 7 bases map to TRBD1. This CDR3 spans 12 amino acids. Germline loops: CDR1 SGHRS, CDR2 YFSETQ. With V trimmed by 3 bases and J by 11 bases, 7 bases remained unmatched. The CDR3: CASSWGDSKAFF. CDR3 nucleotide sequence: TGCGCCAGCAGCTGGGGGGACAGCAAGGCTTTCTTT.

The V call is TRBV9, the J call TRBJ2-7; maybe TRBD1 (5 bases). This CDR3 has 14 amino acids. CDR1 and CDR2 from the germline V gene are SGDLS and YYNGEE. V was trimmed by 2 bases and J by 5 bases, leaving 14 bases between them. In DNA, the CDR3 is TGTGCCAGCAGCGTTTCAGGGAATCGTCACGAGCAGTACTTC. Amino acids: CASSVSGNRHEQYF. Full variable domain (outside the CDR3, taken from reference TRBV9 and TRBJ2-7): DSGVTQTPKHLITATGQRVTLRCSPRSGDLSVYWYQQSLDQGLQFLIQYYNGEERAKGNILERFSAQQFPDLHSELNLSSLELGDSALYFCASSVSGNRHEQYFGPGTRLTVT.

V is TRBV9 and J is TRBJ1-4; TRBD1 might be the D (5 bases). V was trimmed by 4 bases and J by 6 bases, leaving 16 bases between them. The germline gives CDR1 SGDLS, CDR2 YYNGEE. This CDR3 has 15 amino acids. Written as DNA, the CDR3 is TGTGCCAGCAGCCAAGGACGGGGGAACGATGAAAAACTGTTTTTT. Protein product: CASSQGRGNDEKLFF.

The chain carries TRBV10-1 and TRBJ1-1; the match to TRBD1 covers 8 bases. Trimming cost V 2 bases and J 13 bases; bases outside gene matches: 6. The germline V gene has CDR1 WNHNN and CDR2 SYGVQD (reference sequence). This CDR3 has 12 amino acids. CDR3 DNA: TGCGCCAGCAGTGAGGCCCGGACAGGGCTTTTCTTT. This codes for CASSEARTGLFF.

The CDR3 DNA is TGTGCCAGCAGCGTGCTTGGCCAGAACTATGGCTACACCTTC. Its protein is CASSVLGQNYGYTF. J is TRBJ1-2 and V is TRBV9; D is ambiguous. CDR3 size: 14 residues. The germline V gene encodes CDR1 SGDLS and CDR2 YYNGEE. V lost 2 bases and J 2 bases, leaving 10 bases between the germline ends.

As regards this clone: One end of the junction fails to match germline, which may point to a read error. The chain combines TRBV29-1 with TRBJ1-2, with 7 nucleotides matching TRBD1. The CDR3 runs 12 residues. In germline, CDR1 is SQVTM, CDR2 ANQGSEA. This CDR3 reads CSVERDSQGIVF. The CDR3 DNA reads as TGCAGCGTTGAGAGAGACTCACAGGGGATCGTTTTC.

This chain's CDR3 is CASSHGQSDANEQFF. The CDR3 DNA is TGTGCCAGCAGCCACGGTCAAAGCGACGCCAATGAGCAGTTCTTC. V and J are TRBV11-3 and TRBJ2-1; D is unclear. CDR3 length equals 15 residues. V was trimmed by 5 bases and J by 6 bases, leaving 17 bases between them. CDR1 is SGHNT, CDR2 YENEEA, per germline.

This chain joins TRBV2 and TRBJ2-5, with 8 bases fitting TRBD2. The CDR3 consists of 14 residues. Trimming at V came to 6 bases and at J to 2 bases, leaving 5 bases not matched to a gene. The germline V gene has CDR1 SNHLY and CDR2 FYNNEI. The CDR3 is CASRSGTSQETQYF. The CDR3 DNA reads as TGTGCCAGCAGATCCGGGACTAGTCAAGAGACCCAGTACTTC.

For the CDR3, the DNA is TGTGCCAGCTCCATGGGGGGAGTAGGGGAGCTGTTTTTT. It specifies CASSMGGVGELFF. V gene TRBV9 combines with J gene TRBJ2-2; D might be TRBD2 (6 bases). With 7 bases removed from V and 8 bases from J, the gap between germline ends came to 15 bases. The CDR3 is made up of 13 amino acids. From germline, CDR1 is SGDLS and CDR2 YYNGEE.

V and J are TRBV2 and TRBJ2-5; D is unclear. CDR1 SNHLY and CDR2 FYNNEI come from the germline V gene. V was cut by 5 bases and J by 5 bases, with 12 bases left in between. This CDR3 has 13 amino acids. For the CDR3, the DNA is TGTGCCAGCAGTAATGATCAGTTGGAGACCCAGTACTTC. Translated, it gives CASSNDQLETQYF.

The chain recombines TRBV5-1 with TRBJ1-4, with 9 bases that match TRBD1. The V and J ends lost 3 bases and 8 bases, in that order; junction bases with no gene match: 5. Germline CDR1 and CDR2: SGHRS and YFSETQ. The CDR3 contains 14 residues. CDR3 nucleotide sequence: TGCGCCAGCAGCTGGACAGGGGAGAGAGAAAAACTGTTTTTT. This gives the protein CASSWTGEREKLFF.

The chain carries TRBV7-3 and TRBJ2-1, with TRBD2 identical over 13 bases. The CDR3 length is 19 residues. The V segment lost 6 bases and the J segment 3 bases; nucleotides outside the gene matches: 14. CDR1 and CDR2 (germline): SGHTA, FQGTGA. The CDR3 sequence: CASSPESSTSGRLYNEQFF. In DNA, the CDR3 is TGTGCCAGCAGTCCGGAATCGTCGACTAGCGGGAGGCTCTACAATGAGCAGTTCTTC. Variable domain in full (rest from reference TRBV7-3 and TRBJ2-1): GAGVSQTPSNKVTEKGKYVELRCDPISGHTALYWYRQSLGQGPEFLIYFQGTGAADDSGLPNDRFFAVRPEGSVSTLKIQRTERGDSAVYLCASSPESSTSGRLYNEQFFGPGTRLTVL.

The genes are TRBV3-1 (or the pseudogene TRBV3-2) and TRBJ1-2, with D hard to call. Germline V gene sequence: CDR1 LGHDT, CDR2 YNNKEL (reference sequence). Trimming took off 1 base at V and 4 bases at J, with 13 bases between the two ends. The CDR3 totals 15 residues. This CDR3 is CASSQASAASYGYTF. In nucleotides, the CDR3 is TGTGCCAGCAGCCAAGCCTCCGCCGCCAGCTATGGCTACACCTTC.

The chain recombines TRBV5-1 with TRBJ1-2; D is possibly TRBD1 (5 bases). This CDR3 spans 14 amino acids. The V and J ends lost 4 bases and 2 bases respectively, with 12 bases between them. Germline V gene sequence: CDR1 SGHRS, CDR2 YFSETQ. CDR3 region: CASSPDQGNYGYTF. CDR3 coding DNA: TGCGCCAGCAGCCCAGACCAGGGCAACTATGGCTACACCTTC.

This CDR3 is CASSENDRTQETQYF. The CDR3 DNA reads TGTGCCAGCAGCGAGAACGACAGGACGCAAGAGACCCAGTACTTC. The gene calls are TRBV9 and TRBJ2-5; TRBD1 is a possible D gene (6 bases). Germline CDR1 and CDR2: SGDLS and YYNGEE. This CDR3 comprises 15 residues. The V and J ends lost 3 bases and 2 bases respectively, with 14 bases between them.

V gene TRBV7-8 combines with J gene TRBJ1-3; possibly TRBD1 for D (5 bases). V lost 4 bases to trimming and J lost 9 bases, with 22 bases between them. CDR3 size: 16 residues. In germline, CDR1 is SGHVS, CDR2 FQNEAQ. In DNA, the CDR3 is TGTGCCAGCAGCTCGGGTGGCAGGGAAGCGCAAAGCACCATATATTTT. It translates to CASSSGGREAQSTIYF.

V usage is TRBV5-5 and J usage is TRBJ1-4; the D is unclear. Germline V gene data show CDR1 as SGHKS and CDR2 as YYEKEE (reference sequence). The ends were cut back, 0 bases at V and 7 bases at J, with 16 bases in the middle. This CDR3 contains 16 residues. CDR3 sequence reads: CASSLVWEGKIEKLFF. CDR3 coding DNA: TGTGCCAGCAGCTTGGTCTGGGAGGGTAAAATTGAAAAACTGTTTTTT. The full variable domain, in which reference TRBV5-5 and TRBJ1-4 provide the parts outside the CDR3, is DAGVTQSPTHLIKTRGQQVTLRCSPISGHKSVSWYQQVLGQGPQFIFQYYEKEERGRGNFPDRFSARQFPNYSSELNVNALLLGDSALYLCASSLVWEGKIEKLFFGSGTQLSVL.

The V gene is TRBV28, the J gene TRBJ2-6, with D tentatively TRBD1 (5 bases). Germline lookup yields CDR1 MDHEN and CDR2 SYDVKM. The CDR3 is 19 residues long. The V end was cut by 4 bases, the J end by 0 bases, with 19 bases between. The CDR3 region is CASSSPINRQSSGANVLTF. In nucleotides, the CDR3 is TGTGCCAGCAGTTCCCCAATCAACAGACAGAGCTCTGGGGCCAACGTCCTGACTTTC.

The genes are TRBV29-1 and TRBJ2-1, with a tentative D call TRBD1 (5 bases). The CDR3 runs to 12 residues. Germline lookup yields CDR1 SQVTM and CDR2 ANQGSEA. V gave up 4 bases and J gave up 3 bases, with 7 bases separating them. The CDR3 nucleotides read TGCAGCGTTGTACAGGACTACAATGAGCAGTTCTTC. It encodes CSVVQDYNEQFF.

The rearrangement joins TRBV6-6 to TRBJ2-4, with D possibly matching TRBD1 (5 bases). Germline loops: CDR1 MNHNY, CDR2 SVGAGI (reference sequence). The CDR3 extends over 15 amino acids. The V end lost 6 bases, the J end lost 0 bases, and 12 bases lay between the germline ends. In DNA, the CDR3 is TGTGCCAGCAGAGGACACGGGCGAGCCAAAAACATTCAGTACTTC. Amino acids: CASRGHGRAKNIQYF.